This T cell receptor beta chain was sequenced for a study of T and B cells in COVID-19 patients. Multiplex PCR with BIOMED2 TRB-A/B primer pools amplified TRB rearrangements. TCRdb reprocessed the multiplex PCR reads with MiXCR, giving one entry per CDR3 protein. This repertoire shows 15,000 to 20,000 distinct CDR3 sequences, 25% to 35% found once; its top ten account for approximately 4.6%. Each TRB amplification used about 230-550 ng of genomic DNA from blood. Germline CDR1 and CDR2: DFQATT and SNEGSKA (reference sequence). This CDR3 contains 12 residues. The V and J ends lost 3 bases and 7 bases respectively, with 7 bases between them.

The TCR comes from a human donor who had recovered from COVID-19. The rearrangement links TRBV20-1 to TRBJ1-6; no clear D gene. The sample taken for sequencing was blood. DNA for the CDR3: TGCAGTGCTAGGAGTGGAAATTCACCCCTCCACTTT. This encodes CSARSGNSPLHF.